Below, 6 T cell receptor beta chains from the same sample are listed, as sequenced in a study of T-cell memory formation after mild COVID-19. Each CDR3 protein is one row after TCRdb ran MiXCR on the 5' RACE reads. The table includes just under 350,000 distinct CDR3 sequences, 10% to 15% detected once. The specimen sequenced was PBMCs or a T cell subset sorted from them (not recorded which). The receptors derive from a man between 18 and 29 years old who had mild COVID-19 (a few samples of this study predate the infection). Cell type and time point are not known.

This clonotype was counted many times. V gene TRBV7-3 combines with J gene TRBJ1-1; D uncertain. Trimming removed 4 bases from V and 2 bases from J, with 8 bases in between. The CDR3 loop spans 13 amino acids. Germline assignment: CDR1 SGHTA and CDR2 FQGTGA. CDR3 loop: CASSSQVNTEAFF. In DNA, the CDR3 is TGTGCCAGCAGCTCCCAGGTCAACACTGAAGCTTTCTTT.

There are many counts of this clonotype. The V call is TRBV5-5, the J call TRBJ2-7; D could derive from TRBD1 or TRBD2 (5 bases each). The V and J ends lost 4 bases and 1 base respectively, with 15 bases between them. There are 15 residues in the CDR3. The V gene's germline CDR1 is SGHKS and CDR2 YYEKEE (reference sequence). CDR3 in DNA: TGTGCCAGCAGCAGAACCGGGACGGAATCCTACGAGCAGTACGTC. Its protein product is CASSRTGTESYEQYV.

This clonotype appeared many times. The chain joins TRBV5-1 to TRBJ2-5; perhaps TRBD1 as D (6 bases). Germline loops: CDR1 SGHRS, CDR2 YFSETQ. This CDR3 has 15 residues. Deletions cut 4 bases from V and 2 bases from J, with 15 bases between. CDR3 loop: CASSQGPQVQETQYF. The CDR3 DNA is TGCGCCAGCAGCCAGGGGCCCCAAGTTCAAGAGACCCAGTACTTC.

This clonotype was detected ten times or more. The chain has TRBV7-9 and TRBJ2-3; D is ambiguous. The CDR3 runs 11 residues. The V and J ends lost 5 bases and 8 bases respectively, with 8 bases between them. CDR1 is SEHNR, CDR2 FQNEAQ, per germline (reference sequence). For the CDR3, the DNA is TGTGCCAGCAGCCCCCAGTCTACGCAGTATTTT. As protein: CASSPQSTQYF.

The sample holds many counts of this clonotype. The J gene is TRBJ2-7, the V gene TRBV7-2; weak D call: TRBD1 (5 bases). CDR1 is SGHTA, CDR2 FQGNSA, per germline. This CDR3 has 14 amino acids. V lost 3 bases and J 3 bases, leaving 12 bases between the germline ends. CDR3: CASSFQGKNYEQYF. The CDR3 region has the DNA TGTGCCAGCAGCTTCCAGGGTAAGAACTACGAGCAGTACTTC.

This chain connects TRBV10-2 to TRBJ2-1; D is perhaps TRBD2 (6 bases). V was shortened by 6 bases and J by 4 bases, with 10 bases between the two germline ends. From germline, CDR1 is WSHSY and CDR2 SAAADI. The CDR3 consists of 13 residues. In DNA, the CDR3 is TGCGCCAGCAGCGGGGGACGATACAATGAGCAGTTCTTC. It is translated as CASSGGRYNEQFF.